This TCR beta chain comes out of a study of neurological immune-mediated disorders. The cDNA was produced through 5'RACE with 10-nucleotide random UMIs. TCRdb re-called the 5' RACE reads through MiXCR, storing one row per CDR3 protein. This sample has nearly 30,000 distinct CDR3 sequences, with about 16% found just once. The CDR3 is 13 amino acids. CDR1 and CDR2 (germline): SGHTS, YDEGEE. Trimming removed 6 bases from V and 8 bases from J, with 15 bases in between. Time point of the sample: technical triplicate 3. Sorted libraries came from roughly 1 million CD4+ or CD8+ T cells. The source of this sequence is a female donor with HTLV-1-associated myelopathy (HAM/TSP). The specimen was CD4+ T cells from blood. The V gene is TRBV5-8, the J gene TRBJ2-4; D is unresolved. The DNA of the CDR3 is TGTGCCAGCAACCGCAGCTATCCAGACATTCAGTACTTC. Its translation: CASNRSYPDIQYF.